The source of this T cell receptor (beta chain) is a study of radiation and T cells in renal cell carcinoma. Using immunoSEQ multiplex PCR, the repertoire was profiled, and TCRdb retains in-frame clones only, with some absent. The table records around 140,000 clones, 75% to 90% of them present only once. Time point denoted: blood 4 weeks post-SBRT, at nephrectomy. Noted treatment: 15 Gy SBRT to primary tumor, nephrectomy 4 weeks later. Nephrectomy followed 15 Gy stereotactic body radiation by 4 weeks. This specimen consisted of blood, obtained from a patient whose treatment included radiotherapy and nephrectomy. This TCR was recovered from a woman between 45 and 60 years old with renal cell carcinoma.

DNA of the CDR3: TGTGCCACCAGCAGAGGAACCGGGACAGGGAGTTCACCCCTCCACTTT. Translating it yields CATSRGTGTGSSPLHF. The chain links TRBV15 to TRBJ1-6; 9 bases match TRBD1. The CDR3 runs 16 residues. Germline CDR1 LNHNV, CDR2 YYDKDF (reference sequence). V trimming: 1 base; J trimming: 9 bases; junction bases outside the gene matches: 7.